This T cell receptor beta chain was captured in a study of T-cell memory formation after mild COVID-19. Background on the study: TCR clusters were mostly donor specific. Study-wide findings and caveats: While clones contracting from day 15 to 85 were balanced between CD4 and CD8, later expanders leaned CD4+. Contracting CD4+ clones sat mainly in CM and EM; CD8+ in EMRA.

MiXCR, applied by TCRdb to the 5' RACE reads, yields one record per CDR3 protein. This table holds about 150,000 distinct CDR3 sequences, 14% found once. This clonotype has just a few counts. Its antigen remains unidentified. Germline CDR1 and CDR2: SGHRS and YFSETQ. The CDR3 extends over 14 amino acids. The V gene end was trimmed by 4 bases and the J gene end by 3 bases; junction bases not matched to a gene: 3. The clonotype comes from an adult woman who had mild COVID-19 (a few samples of this study predate the infection). Cell type and time point are not known. The chain employs TRBV5-1 and TRBJ2-7; 11 bases agree with TRBD1. Sequenced sample: PBMCs or a T cell subset sorted from them (not recorded which). The CDR3 bases are TGCGCCAGCAGCCCGGACAGGGGGCTCTACGAGCAGTACTTC. Its protein product is CASSPDRGLYEQYF. The whole variable domain, remainder taken from reference TRBV5-1 and TRBJ2-7, is KAGVTQTPRYLIKTRGQQVTLSCSPISGHRSVSWYQQTPGQGLQFLFEYFSETQRNKGNFPGRFSGRQFSNSRSEMNVSTLELGDSALYLCASSPDRGLYEQYFGPGTRLTVT.